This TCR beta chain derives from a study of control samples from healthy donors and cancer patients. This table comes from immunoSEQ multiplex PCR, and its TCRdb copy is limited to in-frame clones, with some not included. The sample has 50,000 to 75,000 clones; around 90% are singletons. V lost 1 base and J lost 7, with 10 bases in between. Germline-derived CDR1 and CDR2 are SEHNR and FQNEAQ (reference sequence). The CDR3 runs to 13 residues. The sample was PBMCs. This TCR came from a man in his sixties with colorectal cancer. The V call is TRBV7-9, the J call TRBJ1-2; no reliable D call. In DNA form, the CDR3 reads TGTGCCAGCAGCTTAGAGGCCATGGGTGGCTACACCTTC. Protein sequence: CASSLEAMGGYTF.